What follows is one TCR beta chain and its context. Produced via immunoSEQ multiplex PCR; TCRdb's table is partial and in-frame only. The sample lists about 140,000 clones, roughly 89% occurring once. The source of the sample is a study of blood T cell repertoires in COVID-19. Study as a whole: Researchers got acute and convalescent COVID-19 samples from the United States, Italy and Spain. From T cells, B-cell-depleted T cells, or PBMCs came the material, which was cDNA or gDNA.

The CDR3 sequence is 12 residues long. The germline gives CDR1 SQVTM, CDR2 ANQGSEA. V dropped 7 bases and J dropped 3 bases, with 12 bases sitting between them. Sequencing was performed on peripheral blood. The rearrangement uses TRBV29-1 and TRBJ1-1, with TRBD1 as a possible D gene (6 bases). The receptor comes from a woman aged 50 to 60 with acute or convalescent COVID-19. CDR3 nucleotide sequence: TGCAGCGCTACAGGGTACGACACTGAAGCTTTCTTT. This gives the protein CSATGYDTEAFF. The full variable domain, completed using reference TRBV29-1 and TRBJ1-1, is SAVISQKPSRDICQRGTSLTIQCQVDSQVTMMFWYRQQPGQSLTLIATANQGSEATYESGFVIDKFPISRPNLTFSTLTVSNMSPEDSSIYLCSATGYDTEAFFGQGTRLTVV.